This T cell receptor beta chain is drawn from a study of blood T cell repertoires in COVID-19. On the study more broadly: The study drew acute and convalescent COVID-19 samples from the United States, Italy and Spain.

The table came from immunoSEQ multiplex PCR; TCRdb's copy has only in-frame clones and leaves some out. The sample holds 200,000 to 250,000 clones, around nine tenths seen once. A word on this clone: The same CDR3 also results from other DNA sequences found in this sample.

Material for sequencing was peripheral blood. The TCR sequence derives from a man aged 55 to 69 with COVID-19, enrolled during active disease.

CDR3 in DNA: TGCAGCGTTGCCAGGGGCGTCAATCAGCCCCAGCATTTT. Amino acids: CSVARGVNQPQHF. The chain recombines TRBV29-1 with TRBJ1-5; perhaps TRBD1 as D (6 bases). Trimming cost V 4 bases and J 3 bases, with 10 bases left between them. The CDR3 totals 13 residues. CDR1 and CDR2 from the germline V gene are SQVTM and ANQGSEA.